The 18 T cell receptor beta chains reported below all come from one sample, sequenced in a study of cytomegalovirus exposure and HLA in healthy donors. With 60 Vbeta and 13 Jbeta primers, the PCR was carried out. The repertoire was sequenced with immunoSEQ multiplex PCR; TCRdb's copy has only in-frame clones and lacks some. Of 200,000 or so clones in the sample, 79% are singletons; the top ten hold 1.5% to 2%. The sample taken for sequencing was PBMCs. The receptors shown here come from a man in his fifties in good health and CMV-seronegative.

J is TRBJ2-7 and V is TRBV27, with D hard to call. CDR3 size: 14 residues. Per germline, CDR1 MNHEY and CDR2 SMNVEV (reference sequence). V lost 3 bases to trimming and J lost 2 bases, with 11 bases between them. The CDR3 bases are TGTGCCAGCAGTTTTATAGACACCGCCTACGAGCAGTACTTC. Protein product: CASSFIDTAYEQYF.

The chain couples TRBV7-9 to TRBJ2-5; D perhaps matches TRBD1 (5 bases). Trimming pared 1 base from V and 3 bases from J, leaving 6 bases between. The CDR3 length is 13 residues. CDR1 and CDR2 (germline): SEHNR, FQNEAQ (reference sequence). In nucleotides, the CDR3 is TGTGCCAGCAGCTTAGGGACAAAAGAGACCCAGTACTTC. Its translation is CASSLGTKETQYF.

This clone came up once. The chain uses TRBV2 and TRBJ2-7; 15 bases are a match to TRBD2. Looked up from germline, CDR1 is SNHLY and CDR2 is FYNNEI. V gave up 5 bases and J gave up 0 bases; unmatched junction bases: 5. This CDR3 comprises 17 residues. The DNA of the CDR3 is TGTGCCAGCAGTAGGACTAGCGGGAGGGGGAGCTCCTACGAGCAGTACTTC. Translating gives CASSRTSGRGSSYEQYF.

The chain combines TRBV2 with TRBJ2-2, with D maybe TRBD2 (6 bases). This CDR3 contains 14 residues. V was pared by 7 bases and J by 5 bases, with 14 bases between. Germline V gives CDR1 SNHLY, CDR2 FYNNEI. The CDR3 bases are TGTGCCAGCACGTACGAGGGGAGGACCGGGGAGCTGTTTTTT. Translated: CASTYEGRTGELFF.

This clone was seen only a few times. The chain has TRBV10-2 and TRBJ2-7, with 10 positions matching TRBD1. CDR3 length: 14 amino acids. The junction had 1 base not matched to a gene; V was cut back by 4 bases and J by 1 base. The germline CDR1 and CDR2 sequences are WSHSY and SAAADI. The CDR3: CASSGTGGSYEQYF. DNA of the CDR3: TGCGCCAGCAGTGGGACAGGGGGGTCCTACGAGCAGTACTTC.

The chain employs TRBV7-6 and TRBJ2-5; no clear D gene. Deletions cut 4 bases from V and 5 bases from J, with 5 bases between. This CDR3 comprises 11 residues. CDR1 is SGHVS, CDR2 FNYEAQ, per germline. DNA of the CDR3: TGTGCCAGCAGCTCACAGGAGACCCAGTACTTC. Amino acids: CASSSQETQYF. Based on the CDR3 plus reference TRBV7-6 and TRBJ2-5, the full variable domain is GAGVSQSPRYKVTKRGQDVALRCDPISGHVSLYWYRQALGQGPEFLTYFNYEAQQDKSGLPNDRFSAERPEGSISTLTIQRTEQRDSAMYRCASSSQETQYFGPGTRLLVL.

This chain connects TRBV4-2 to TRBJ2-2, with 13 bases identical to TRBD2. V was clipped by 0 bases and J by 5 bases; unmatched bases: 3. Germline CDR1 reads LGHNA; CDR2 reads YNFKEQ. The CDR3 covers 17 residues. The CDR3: CASSQETSGRPTGELFF. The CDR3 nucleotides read TGTGCCAGCAGCCAAGAGACTAGCGGGAGGCCGACCGGGGAGCTGTTTTTT.

Here the CDR3 reads CSVLDRVGQPQHF. CDR3 nucleotide sequence: TGCAGCGTCCTAGACAGGGTTGGTCAGCCCCAGCATTTT. The chain couples TRBV29-1 to TRBJ1-5; 7 nucleotides align to TRBD1. The CDR3 contains 13 residues. Trimming took 6 bases from V and 6 from J; bases not matched to a gene: 8. Germline CDR1 SQVTM, CDR2 ANQGSEA.

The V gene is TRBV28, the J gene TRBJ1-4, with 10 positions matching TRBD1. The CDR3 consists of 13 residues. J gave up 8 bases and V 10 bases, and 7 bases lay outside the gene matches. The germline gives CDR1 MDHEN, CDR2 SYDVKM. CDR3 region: CATSRDRGEKLFF. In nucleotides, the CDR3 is TGTGCCACCTCGAGGGACAGGGGCGAAAAACTGTTTTTT.

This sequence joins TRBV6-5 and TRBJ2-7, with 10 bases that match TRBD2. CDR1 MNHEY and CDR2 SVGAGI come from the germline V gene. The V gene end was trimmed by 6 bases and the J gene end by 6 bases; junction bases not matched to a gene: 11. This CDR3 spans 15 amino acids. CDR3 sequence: CASRSIAGGPREQYF. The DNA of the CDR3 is TGTGCCAGCAGATCGATAGCGGGAGGTCCGCGCGAGCAGTACTTC.

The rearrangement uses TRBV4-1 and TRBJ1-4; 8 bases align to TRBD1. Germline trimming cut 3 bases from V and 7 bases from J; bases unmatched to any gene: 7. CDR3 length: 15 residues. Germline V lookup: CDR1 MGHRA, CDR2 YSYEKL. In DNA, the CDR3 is TGCGCCAGCAGCCACTTGGACAGGGAAAGTGAAAAACTGTTTTTT. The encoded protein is CASSHLDRESEKLFF.

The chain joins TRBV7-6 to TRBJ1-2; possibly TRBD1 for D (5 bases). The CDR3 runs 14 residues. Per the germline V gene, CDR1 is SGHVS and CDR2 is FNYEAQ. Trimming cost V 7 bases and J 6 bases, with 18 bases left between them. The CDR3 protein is CASNPTPQTDGYTF. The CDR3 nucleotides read TGTGCCAGCAACCCCACTCCCCAGACAGATGGCTACACCTTC.

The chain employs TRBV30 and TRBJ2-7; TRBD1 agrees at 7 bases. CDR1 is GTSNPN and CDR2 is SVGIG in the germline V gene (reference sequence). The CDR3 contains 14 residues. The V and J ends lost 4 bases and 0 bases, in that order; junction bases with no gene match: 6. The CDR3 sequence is CAWMLRDSSYEQYF. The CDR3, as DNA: TGTGCCTGGATGCTCCGGGACAGCTCCTACGAGCAGTACTTC.

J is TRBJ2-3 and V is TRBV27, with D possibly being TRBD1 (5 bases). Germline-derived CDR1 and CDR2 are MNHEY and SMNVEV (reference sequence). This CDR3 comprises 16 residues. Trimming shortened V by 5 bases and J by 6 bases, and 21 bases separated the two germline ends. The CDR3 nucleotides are TGTGCCAGCAGTCCAAGGACAATCAGGCACGAGGATACGCAGTATTTT. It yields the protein CASSPRTIRHEDTQYF.

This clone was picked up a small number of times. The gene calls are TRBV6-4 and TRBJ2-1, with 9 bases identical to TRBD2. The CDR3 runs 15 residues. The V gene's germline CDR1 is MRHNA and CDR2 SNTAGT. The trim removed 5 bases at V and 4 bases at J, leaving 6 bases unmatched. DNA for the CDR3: TGTGCCAGCAGTTCGTCTAGCGGGGAATACAATGAGCAGTTCTTC. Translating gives CASSSSSGEYNEQFF.

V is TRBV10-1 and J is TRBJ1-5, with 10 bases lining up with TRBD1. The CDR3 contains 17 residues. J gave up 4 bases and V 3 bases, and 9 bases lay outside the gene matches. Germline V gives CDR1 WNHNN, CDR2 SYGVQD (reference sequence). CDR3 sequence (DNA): TGCGCCAGCAGTGAAAACGGGACAGGGGAGTGGAATCAGCCCCAGCATTTT. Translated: CASSENGTGEWNQPQHF.

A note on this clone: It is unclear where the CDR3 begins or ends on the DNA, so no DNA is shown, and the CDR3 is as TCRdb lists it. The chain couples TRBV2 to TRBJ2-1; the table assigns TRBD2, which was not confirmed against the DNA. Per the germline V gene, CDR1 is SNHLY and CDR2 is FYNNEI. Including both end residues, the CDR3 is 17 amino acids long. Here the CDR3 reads CASSDNEQFFGNNEQFF.

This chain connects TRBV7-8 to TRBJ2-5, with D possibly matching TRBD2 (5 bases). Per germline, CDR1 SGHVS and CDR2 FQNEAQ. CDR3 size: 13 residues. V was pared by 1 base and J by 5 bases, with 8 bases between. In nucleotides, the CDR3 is TGTGCCAGCAGCTTAGGGAGGCGGGAGACCCAGTACTTC. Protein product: CASSLGRRETQYF.